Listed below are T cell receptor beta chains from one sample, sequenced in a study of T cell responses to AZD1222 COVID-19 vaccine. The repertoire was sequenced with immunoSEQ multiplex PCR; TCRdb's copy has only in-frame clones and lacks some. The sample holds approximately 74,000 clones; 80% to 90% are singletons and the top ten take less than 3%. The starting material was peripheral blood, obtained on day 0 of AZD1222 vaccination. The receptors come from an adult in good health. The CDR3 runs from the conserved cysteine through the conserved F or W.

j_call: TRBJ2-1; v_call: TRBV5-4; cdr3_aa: CASSLVGQGGNEQFF
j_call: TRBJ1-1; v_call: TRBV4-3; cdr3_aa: CASSVTGENTEAFF
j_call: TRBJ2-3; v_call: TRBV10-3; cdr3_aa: CAISESEADTQYF
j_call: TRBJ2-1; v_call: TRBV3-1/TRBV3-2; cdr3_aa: CASSRGLAGVRNEQFF
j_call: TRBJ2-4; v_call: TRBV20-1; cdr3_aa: CSAREEGRVSF
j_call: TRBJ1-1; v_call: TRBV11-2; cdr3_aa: CASRTGNTEAFF
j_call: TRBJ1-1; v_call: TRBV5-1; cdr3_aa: CASSEVPNTEAFF
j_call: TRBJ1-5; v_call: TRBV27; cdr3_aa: CASSFSNQPQHF
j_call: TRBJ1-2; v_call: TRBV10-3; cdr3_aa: CATRDRVADGYTF
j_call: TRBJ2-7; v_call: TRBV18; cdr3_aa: CASSPLSGTDTRGEQYF
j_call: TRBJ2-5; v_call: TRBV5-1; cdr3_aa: CASSPRSLAGGIQETQYF
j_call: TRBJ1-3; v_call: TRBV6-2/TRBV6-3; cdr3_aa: CASSLQNGNTIYF
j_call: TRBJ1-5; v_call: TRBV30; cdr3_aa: CAWRSTGGRNQPQHF
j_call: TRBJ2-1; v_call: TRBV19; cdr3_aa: CASSRLAGAYNEQFF
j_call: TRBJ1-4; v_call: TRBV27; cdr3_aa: CASSSLAGPVATNEKLFF
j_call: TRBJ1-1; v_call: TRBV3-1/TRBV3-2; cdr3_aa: CASSGDGNTEAFF
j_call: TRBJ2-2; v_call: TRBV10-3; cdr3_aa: CAISGGSGELFF
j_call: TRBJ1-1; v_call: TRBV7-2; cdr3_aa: CASSSGAGGSEAFF
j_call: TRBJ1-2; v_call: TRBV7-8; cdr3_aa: CASSQPSYGYTF
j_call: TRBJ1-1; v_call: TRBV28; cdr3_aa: CASTKPVRAVLNTEAFF
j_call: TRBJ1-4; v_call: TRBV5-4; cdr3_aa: CASSLAGLNNEKLFF
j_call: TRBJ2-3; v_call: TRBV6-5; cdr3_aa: CASSYRGQNTDTQYF
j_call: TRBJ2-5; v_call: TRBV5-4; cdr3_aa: CASSPAGRHKETQYF
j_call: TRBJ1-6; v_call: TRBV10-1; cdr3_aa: CASSEYQGGSPLHF
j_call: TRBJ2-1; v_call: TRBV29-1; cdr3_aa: CSVEGVAAGDYNEQFF
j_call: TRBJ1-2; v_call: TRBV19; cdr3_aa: CASSIVDRKGGYTF
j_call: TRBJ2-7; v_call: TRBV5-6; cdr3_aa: CASIDYRVGGYEQYF
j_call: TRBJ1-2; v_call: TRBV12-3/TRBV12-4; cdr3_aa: CASSLDGNYGYTF
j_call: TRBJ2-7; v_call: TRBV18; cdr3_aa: CASSPLGGEQYF
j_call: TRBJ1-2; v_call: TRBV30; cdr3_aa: CAWSVGGVGYGYTF
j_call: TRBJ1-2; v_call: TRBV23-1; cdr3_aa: CASSHCFRITNYGYTF
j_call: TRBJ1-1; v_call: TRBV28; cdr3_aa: CASSLTNTEAFF
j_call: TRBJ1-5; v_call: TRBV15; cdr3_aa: CATSRGPQGQPQHF
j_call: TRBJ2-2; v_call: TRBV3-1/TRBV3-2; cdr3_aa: CASWGREGTGELFF
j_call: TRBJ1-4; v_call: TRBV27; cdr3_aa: CASSLSRQGEAELFF
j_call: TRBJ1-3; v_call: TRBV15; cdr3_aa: CATSRGGRTSGNTIYF
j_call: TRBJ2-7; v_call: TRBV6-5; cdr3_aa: CASSPRRSMAGEQYF
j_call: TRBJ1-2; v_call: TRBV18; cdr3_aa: CASSPPDRVNYGYTF
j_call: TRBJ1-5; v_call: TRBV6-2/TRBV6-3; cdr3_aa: CASSPLWGADNQPQHF
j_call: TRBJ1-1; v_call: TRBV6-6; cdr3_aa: CASSYGGNRDNTEAFF
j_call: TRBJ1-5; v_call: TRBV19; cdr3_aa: CASSILLGAGSNQPQHF
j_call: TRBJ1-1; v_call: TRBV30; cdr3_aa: CACLRGGTEAFF
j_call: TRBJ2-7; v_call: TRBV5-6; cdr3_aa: CASSPGGSYEQYF
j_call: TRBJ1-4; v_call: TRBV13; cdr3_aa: CASSPRDGSNEKLFF
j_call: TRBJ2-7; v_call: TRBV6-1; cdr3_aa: CASSQAGELDYEQYF
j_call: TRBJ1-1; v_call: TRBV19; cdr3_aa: CASSTTIQNTEAFF
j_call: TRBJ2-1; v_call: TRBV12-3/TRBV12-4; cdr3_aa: CASSDGTSQFF
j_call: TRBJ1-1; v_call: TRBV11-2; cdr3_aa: CASSLRGARDTEAFF
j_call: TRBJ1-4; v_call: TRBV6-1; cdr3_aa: CASSETGDEKLFF
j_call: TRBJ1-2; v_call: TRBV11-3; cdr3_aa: CASSLAGNYGYTF
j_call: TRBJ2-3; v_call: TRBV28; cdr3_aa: CASRTSGTDTQYF
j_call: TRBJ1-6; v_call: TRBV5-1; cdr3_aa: CASSWGQPDNSPLHF
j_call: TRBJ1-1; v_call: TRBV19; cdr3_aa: CASSRGRGTEAFF
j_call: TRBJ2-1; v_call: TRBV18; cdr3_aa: CASSPSGGHNEQFF
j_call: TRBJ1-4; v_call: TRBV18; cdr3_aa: CASSPSGNEKLFF
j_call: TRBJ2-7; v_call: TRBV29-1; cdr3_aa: CSGRTGDREQYF